Below are 17 T cell receptor beta chains sequenced from a single sample in a study of T cells in Graves' hyperthyroidism and ophthalmopathy. Amplified regions were TCR beta CDR3 sequences from RNA transcripts. In the first-round RT-PCR of the TCR CDR3, the HTBI primer set was used. Using its own MiXCR run on the multiplex PCR reads, TCRdb lists one record per CDR3 protein. The profile shows around 420,000 distinct CDR3 sequences, roughly 15% of them singletons. The sample was blood. These receptors were collected from a woman aged 18-35 years with Graves' hyperthyroidism.

This clonotype appeared many times. V and J are TRBV2 and TRBJ1-1; D call uncertain. The CDR3 contains 14 residues. V lost 4 bases and J lost 4, with 13 bases in between. CDR1 and CDR2 from the germline V gene are SNHLY and FYNNEI. CDR3 in DNA: TGTGCCAGCAGTGTGGAGAGGTGGGGCACTGAAGCTTTCTTT. Amino acid sequence: CASSVERWGTEAFF. The whole variable domain, filled in from reference TRBV2 and TRBJ1-1, reads EPEVTQTPSHQVTQMGQEVILRCVPISNHLYFYWYRQILGQKVEFLVSFYNNEISEKSEIFDDQFSVERPDGSNFTLKIRSTKLEDSAMYFCASSVERWGTEAFFGQGTRLTVV.

The genes are TRBV19 and TRBJ1-2; TRBD1 matches at 7 bases. CDR3 length: 15 amino acids. The germline CDR1 and CDR2 sequences are LNHDA and SQIVND (reference sequence). Trimming at V came to 3 bases and at J to 2 bases, leaving 6 bases not matched to a gene. CDR3 loop: CASSMPGQRNYGYTF. The CDR3, as DNA: TGTGCCAGTAGTATGCCGGGACAGAGGAACTATGGCTACACCTTC.

This clonotype appeared many times. The chain couples TRBV28 to TRBJ2-1; D possibly corresponds to TRBD2 (6 bases). Trimming took 4 bases from V and 0 from J, leaving 10 bases between them. The CDR3 is made up of 15 amino acids. The germline gives CDR1 MDHEN, CDR2 SYDVKM. CDR3 sequence: CASSSGLYSYNEQFF. The CDR3 DNA reads TGTGCCAGCAGTTCCGGACTATACTCCTACAATGAGCAGTTCTTC.

This clonotype was seen at least ten times. The genes are TRBV28 and TRBJ1-1, with a tentative D call TRBD1 (5 bases). From germline, CDR1 is MDHEN and CDR2 SYDVKM. The germline V and J ends were trimmed by 3 bases and 5 bases, with 19 bases remaining between them. This CDR3 is built from 16 residues. The chain's CDR3 is CASSFAVYGGETEAFF. The CDR3 bases are TGTGCCAGCAGTTTCGCTGTCTATGGGGGGGAAACTGAAGCTTTCTTT.

This clonotype was observed a handful of times. This could be a read error, since a much larger clone is one nucleotide away. The rearrangement links TRBV30 to TRBJ1-1, with D maybe TRBD1 (6 bases). The germline CDR1 and CDR2 sequences are GTSNPN and SVGIG (reference sequence). This CDR3 contains 15 residues. V was pared by 2 bases and J by 1 base, with 14 bases between. CDR3 region: CAWSLSDRKNTEAFF. The CDR3 nucleotides read TGTGCCTGGAGTCTATCAGACAGGAAGAACACTGAAGCTTTCTTT.

This clonotype is a singleton in its sample. A much larger clone is a single base away; this may be a read error. The chain employs TRBV28 and TRBJ2-5, with 16 bases fitting TRBD2. With V trimmed by 10 bases and J by 5 bases, 13 bases remained unmatched. The CDR3 consists of 17 residues. Per germline, CDR1 MDHEN and CDR2 SYDVKM. CDR3 nucleotide sequence: TGTGCCAACACCCTGCTGGGACTAGCGGGAGGGAGTGAGACCCAGTACTTC. Translation gives CANTLLGLAGGSETQYF.

This clonotype was seen only a few times. V is TRBV5-4 and J is TRBJ2-3, with TRBD2 matching over 8 bases. Trimming removed 4 bases from V and 5 bases from J; junction bases left unmatched: 12. The CDR3 has 16 residues. Per the germline V gene, CDR1 is SGHNT and CDR2 is YYREEE (reference sequence). The CDR3 nucleotides read TGTGCCAGCAGCGAGGTAGCGGCGGGAGGCGTAGATACGCAGTATTTT. It translates to CASSEVAAGGVDTQYF. Looking up the rest from reference TRBV5-4 and TRBJ2-3 gives the full variable domain: ETGVTQSPTHLIKTRGQQVTLRCSSQSGHNTVSWYQQALGQGPQFIFQYYREEENGRGNFPPRFSGLQFPNYSSELNVNALELDDSALYLCASSEVAAGGVDTQYFGPGTRLTVL.

The V call is TRBV28, the J call TRBJ2-7; D is possibly TRBD2 (7 bases). In germline, CDR1 is MDHEN, CDR2 SYDVKM. V lost 8 bases and J 6 bases, leaving 26 bases between the germline ends. The CDR3 has 16 residues. CDR3 residues: CASFGGGAGQRGEQYF. In nucleotides, the CDR3 is TGTGCCAGCTTCGGAGGGGGGGCAGGGCAAAGGGGCGAGCAGTACTTC.

In the case of this clonotype: One junction end disagrees with the germline gene, perhaps due to a read error. This chain uses TRBV2 with TRBJ1-1; a possible D gene is TRBD1 (5 bases). Germline loops: CDR1 SNHLY, CDR2 FYNNEI. The CDR3 consists of 16 residues. The CDR3 region has the DNA TGTGCCGGGGTGGGCAGGGTTCGTCAGATGAACACTGAAGCCTTCTTT. It codes for CAGVGRVRQMNTEAFF.

This clonotype appeared many times. This sequence joins TRBV3-1 and TRBJ1-4; no firm D call. The V end was cut by 0 bases, the J end by 3 bases, with 8 bases between. Germline V lookup: CDR1 LGHDT, CDR2 YNNKEL (reference sequence). The CDR3 totals 15 residues. CDR3 sequence reads: CASSQDTGSNEKLFF. CDR3 nucleotide sequence: TGTGCCAGCAGCCAAGATACCGGGTCTAATGAAAAACTGTTTTTT.

This clonotype showed up many times. The chain joins TRBV28 to TRBJ1-1; no firm D call. CDR3 size: 14 residues. Trimming stripped 6 bases from V and 1 base from J, with 12 bases between. Germline CDR1 and CDR2: MDHEN and SYDVKM. The CDR3 sequence is CASSLRATNTEAFF. The CDR3, as DNA: TGTGCCAGCAGCCTAAGAGCGACGAACACTGAAGCTTTCTTT. The full variable domain, rest sourced from reference TRBV28 and TRBJ1-1, is DVKVTQSSRYLVKRTGEKVFLECVQDMDHENMFWYRQDPGLGLRLIYFSYDVKMKEKGDIPEGYSVSREKKERFSLILESASTNQTSMYLCASSLRATNTEAFFGQGTRLTVV.

About this clonotype: Just one base apart from a much larger clone, this may be a read error. The CDR3 DNA follows: TGCGCCAGCAGCTGGGGAACAGGGGCCACTAAAGCTTTCTTT. Residues: CASSWGTGATKAFF. This chain joins TRBV5-1 and TRBJ1-1, with 7 nucleotides matching TRBD1. Germline assignment: CDR1 SGHRS and CDR2 YFSETQ. The CDR3 is 14 residues long.

V gene TRBV6-1 combines with J gene TRBJ1-1; D is undetermined. The germline V and J ends were trimmed by 5 bases and 6 bases, with 16 bases remaining between them. The germline V gene has CDR1 MNHNS and CDR2 SASEGT. This CDR3 has 14 residues. CDR3: CASSNVRSFAEAFF. The CDR3 DNA sequence: TGTGCCAGCAGTAACGTCAGGAGTTTTGCTGAAGCTTTCTTT.

Ten or more counts support this clonotype. The chain couples TRBV7-2 to TRBJ2-7; 11 positions agree with TRBD2. There are 13 residues in the CDR3. Germline V lookup: CDR1 SGHTA, CDR2 FQGNSA. V was pared by 3 bases and J by 6 bases, with 1 base of the junction left unmatched. In nucleotides, the CDR3 is TGTGCCAGCAGCTTTAGCGGGAGGGTCGAGCAGTACTTC. Its protein product is CASSFSGRVEQYF.

The genes are TRBV6-5 and TRBJ2-7, with TRBD1 identical over 7 bases. In germline, CDR1 is MNHEY, CDR2 SVGAGI. The CDR3 runs to 15 residues. The trim removed 0 bases at V and 6 bases at J, leaving 8 bases unmatched. The CDR3 loop reads CASSYSRQGRGEQYF. The CDR3 nucleotides are TGTGCCAGCAGTTACTCGAGACAGGGCCGGGGCGAGCAGTACTTC.

A word on this clonotype: A much bigger clone sits one base away, suggesting this may be a read error. This chain joins TRBV6-1 and TRBJ1-5; 7 bases match TRBD1. After removal of 1 base from V and 3 bases from J, the junction contained 3 bases not matched to a gene. Germline loops: CDR1 MNHNS, CDR2 SASEGT. The CDR3 consists of 15 residues. The CDR3 coding sequence is TGTGCCAGCAGTGAAGACAGGGGAGACAATCAGCCCCAGCATTTT. Its protein product is CASSEDRGDNQPQHF.

Ten or more counts support this clonotype. This chain connects TRBV12-3 or TRBV12-4 to TRBJ1-6; a possible D gene is TRBD1 (6 bases). V was trimmed by 1 base and J by 7 bases, leaving 8 bases between them. The CDR3 has 14 amino acids. The DNA of the CDR3 is TGTGCCAGCAGTTTAGAGGACAGCAATTCACCCCTCCACTTT. The encoded protein is CASSLEDSNSPLHF.